This T cell receptor beta chain was obtained from a study of T cells in Graves' hyperthyroidism and ophthalmopathy. About the research overall: Peripheral blood samples were taken at initial diagnosis, prior to any treatment.

Trimming removed 7 bases at V and 5 bases at J, with 11 bases between. Germline assignment: CDR1 SQVTM and CDR2 ANQGSEA. The CDR3 is 12 amino acids. The CDR3 regions of TCR beta were amplified from RNA transcripts. Using the HTBI primer set, a first-round RT-PCR was run on the TCR CDR3. TCRdb passed the multiplex PCR reads through MiXCR, listing each CDR3 protein once. The table includes around 570,000 distinct CDR3 sequences, less than 20% detected once. The sample comprised blood. The clonotype was recovered from a man in his forties or fifties with Graves' ophthalmopathy. The rearrangement uses TRBV29-1 and TRBJ2-2; no clear D gene. CDR3 region: CSALHGTGELFF. The CDR3 nucleotides read TGCAGCGCCCTACACGGGACCGGGGAGCTGTTTTTT.